This TCR beta chain emerged from a study of read filtering for tumor transcriptome and immune sequencing (dated by TCRdb to about 2020). For the wider study: The cohort had 16 to 20 male and 11 to 15 female patients with a mean age of around 66 years, ranging from roughly 45 to 80. By revised international staging, roughly 8 patients were R-ISS I, some 17 were R-ISS II and roughly 7 were R-ISS III. After DNase treatment, whole-transcriptome libraries were prepared with the TruSeq RNA Access Library Prep Kit. TCR-region mapped reads per sample ranged from about 4.05 to 11 million with IR-seq versus only roughly 75 to 1273 with RNA-seq. Using the same bone marrow samples, the study compared TCR repertoires obtained by targeted immune repertoire sequencing with those obtained by bulk whole-transcriptome sequencing. One main goal was a read-filtering strategy for immune repertoire data, in particular deciding whether clonotypes backed by only one read should be removed. Paper-wide results and their limitations: Compared with RNA-seq, IR-seq captured clonotypes at much higher depth and more reliably, and a smaller IR-seq throughput was enough to identify most shared clonotypes. Rather than purified T cells, the sorted CD138-negative fraction was a mixed bone marrow immune population. Single-read clonotypes made up roughly 82% of clonotypes but 3% to 4% of total reads in IR-seq, and approximately 73% of clonotypes and 44.6% of reads in RNA-seq. Removing single-read clonotypes increased the correlation between IR-seq and RNA-seq shared clonotype proportions.

TCR libraries were constructed from 300 to 400 ng RNA using the Immunoverse kit, and molecular barcoded adaptors covering alpha/delta and beta/gamma chains were employed. The same RNA used for transcriptome sequencing was used for TCR library preparation. Sequencing of TCR libraries was carried out on an Illumina HiSeq 4000 with 2 x 150 cycles. Concerning the study's data processing: MiXCR aligned TCR reads to human V, D, J and C references and assembled the aligned reads into CDR3 clonotypes, with quality filtering and error correction included. The tcR package in R was used for analysis of clonotype counts and gene usage diversity. For inspection of raw mapping reads, RNA-seq reads were mapped by STAR aligner version 2.5.3a onto GRCh37 of the human genome. To test the effect of sequencing depth on detected clonotypes, IR-seq fastq files were randomly downsampled using Seqtk 1.3. Clones were called with MiXCR by TCRdb after fastp trimmed the public reads at Q25, and only in-frame beta chains were retained. Rows matching on CDR3 protein sequence are summarized as one entry with the most common DNA and genes. These V and J calls originate from TCRdb's pipeline instead of the authors' own analysis. The sample records fewer than 90,000 distinct CDR3 sequences, roughly 12% of which are singletons. 14% to 15% of the sample is held by the ten biggest clonotypes.

This clonotype has at least ten counts. The specificity of this receptor is unknown. No much larger clone is present one base from it, and per-base qualities are unavailable. The germline V gene encodes CDR1 GTSNPN and CDR2 SVGIG (reference sequence). The CDR3 sequence holds 16 residues, the cysteine and phenylalanine included. Here the CDR3 DNA is all that survives: 48 bases in frame from base 1. V and J are trimmed by 1 base and 3 bases, and the gene matches miss 10 bases of the junction. Every patient had bone marrow sampled at the time of active disease. Isolation of bone marrow mononuclear cells was performed by Ficoll-Hypaque density gradient centrifugation. CD138-negative cells were obtained by negative selection after labeling with CD138 magnetic microbeads on a MACS separator, removing myeloma plasma cells. Purity of the isolated cells was checked by flow cytometry on an Attune NxT using CD138 antibodies. TRIzol reagent was used to extract total RNA, and a NanoDrop spectrophotometer was used to quantify the extracted RNA. Paired RNA-seq and IR-seq were performed on the CD138-negative bone marrow sample of each patient.

Rearrangement joined TRBV30 to TRBJ2-7; 9 of the junction bases match TRBD1. Sample: a population of CD138-negative cells sorted from bone marrow. Taken with the paper, the label for cell subset or site translates to: bone marrow mononuclear cells depleted of CD138+ plasma/myeloma cells by negative magnetic selection. The source is a donor aged 40 or older with multiple myeloma. The CDR3 amino acid sequence is: CAWSDPPGQGFYEQYF. DNA sequence: TGTGCCTGGAGTGATCCCCCGGGACAGGGTTTCTACGAGCAGTACTTC.